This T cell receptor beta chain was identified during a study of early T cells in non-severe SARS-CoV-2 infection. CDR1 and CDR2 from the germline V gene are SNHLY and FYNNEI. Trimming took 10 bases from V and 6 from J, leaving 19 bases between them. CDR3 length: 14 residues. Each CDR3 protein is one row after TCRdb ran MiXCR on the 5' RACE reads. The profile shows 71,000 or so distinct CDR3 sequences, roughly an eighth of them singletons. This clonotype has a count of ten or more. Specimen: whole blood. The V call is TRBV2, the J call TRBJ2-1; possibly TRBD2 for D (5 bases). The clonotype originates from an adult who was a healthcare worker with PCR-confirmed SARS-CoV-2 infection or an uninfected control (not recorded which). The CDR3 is CAMRRGEWTNEQFF. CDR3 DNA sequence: TGTGCCATGCGTCGGGGAGAATGGACCAATGAGCAGTTCTTC.